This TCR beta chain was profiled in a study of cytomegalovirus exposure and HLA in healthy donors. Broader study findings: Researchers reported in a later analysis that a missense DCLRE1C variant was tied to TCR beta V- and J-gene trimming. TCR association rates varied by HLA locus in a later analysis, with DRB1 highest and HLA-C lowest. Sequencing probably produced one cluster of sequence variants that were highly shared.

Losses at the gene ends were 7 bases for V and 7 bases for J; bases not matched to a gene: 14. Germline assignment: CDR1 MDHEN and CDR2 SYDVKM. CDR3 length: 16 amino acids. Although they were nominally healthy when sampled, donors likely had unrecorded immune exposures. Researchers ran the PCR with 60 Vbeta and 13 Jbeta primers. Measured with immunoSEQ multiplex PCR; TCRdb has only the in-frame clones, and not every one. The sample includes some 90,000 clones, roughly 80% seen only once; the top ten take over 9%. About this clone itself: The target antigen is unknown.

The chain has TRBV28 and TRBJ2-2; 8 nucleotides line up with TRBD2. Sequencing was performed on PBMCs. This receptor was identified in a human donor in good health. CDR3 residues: CASIHSWLSGNGELFF. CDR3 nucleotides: TGTGCCAGCATCCACTCATGGCTTAGCGGGAACGGGGAGCTGTTTTTT. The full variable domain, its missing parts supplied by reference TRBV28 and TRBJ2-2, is DVKVTQSSRYLVKRTGEKVFLECVQDMDHENMFWYRQDPGLGLRLIYFSYDVKMKEKGDIPEGYSVSREKKERFSLILESASTNQTSMYLCASIHSWLSGNGELFFGEGSRLTVL.